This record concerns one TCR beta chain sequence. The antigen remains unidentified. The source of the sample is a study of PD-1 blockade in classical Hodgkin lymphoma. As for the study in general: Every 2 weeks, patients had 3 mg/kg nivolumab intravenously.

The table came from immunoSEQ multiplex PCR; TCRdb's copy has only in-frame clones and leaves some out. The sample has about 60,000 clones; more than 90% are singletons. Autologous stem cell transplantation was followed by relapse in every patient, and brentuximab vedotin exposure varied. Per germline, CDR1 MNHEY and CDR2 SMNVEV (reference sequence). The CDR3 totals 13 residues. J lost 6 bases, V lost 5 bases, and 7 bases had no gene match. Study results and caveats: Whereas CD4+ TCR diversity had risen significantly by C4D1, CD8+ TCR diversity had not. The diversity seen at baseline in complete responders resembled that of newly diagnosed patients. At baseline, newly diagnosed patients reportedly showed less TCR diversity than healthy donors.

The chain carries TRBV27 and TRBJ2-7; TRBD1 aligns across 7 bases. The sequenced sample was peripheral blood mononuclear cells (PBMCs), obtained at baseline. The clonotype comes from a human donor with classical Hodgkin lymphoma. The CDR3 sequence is CASSPTGVGEQYF. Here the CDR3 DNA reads TGTGCCAGCAGTCCAACAGGGGTTGGCGAGCAGTACTTC.